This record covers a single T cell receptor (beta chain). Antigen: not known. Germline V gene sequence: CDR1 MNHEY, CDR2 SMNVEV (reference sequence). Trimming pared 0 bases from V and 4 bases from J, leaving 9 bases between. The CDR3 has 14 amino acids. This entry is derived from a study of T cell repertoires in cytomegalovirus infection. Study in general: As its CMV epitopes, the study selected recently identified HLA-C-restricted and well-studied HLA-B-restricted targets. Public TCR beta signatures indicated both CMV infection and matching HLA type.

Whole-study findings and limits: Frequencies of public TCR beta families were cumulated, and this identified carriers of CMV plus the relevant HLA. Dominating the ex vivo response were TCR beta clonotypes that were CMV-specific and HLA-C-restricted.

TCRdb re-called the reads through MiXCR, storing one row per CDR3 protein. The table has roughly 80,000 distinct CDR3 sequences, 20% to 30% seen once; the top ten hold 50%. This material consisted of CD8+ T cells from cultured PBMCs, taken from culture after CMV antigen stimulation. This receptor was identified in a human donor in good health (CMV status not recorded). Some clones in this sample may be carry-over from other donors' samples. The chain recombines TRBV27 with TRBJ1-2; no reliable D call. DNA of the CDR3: TGTGCCAGCAGTTTATCGGGCAGGTCCTATGGCTACACCTTC. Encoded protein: CASSLSGRSYGYTF.